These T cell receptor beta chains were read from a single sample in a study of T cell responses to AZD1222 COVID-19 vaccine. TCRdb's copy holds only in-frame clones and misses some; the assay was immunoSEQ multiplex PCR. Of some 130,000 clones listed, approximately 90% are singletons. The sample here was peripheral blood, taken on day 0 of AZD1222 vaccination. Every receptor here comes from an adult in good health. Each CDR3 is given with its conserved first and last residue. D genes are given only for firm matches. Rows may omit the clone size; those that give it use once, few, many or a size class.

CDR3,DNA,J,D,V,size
CASSLEGANTEAFF,TGTGCCAGCAGCTTAGAAGGGGCGAACACTGAAGCTTTCTTT,TRBJ1-1,.,TRBV7-2,.
CASSSRTGVTGSPLHF,TGCGCCAGCAGCTCGCGGACAGGTGTGACGGGATCACCCCTCCACTTT,TRBJ1-6,TRBD1,TRBV5-1,once
CASSFKGETTEAFF,TGTGCCAGCAGCTTTAAAGGGGAGACCACTGAAGCTTTCTTT,TRBJ1-1,.,TRBV7-9,.
CASSGLSSGANVLTF,TGTGCCAGTTCGGGACTGAGCTCTGGGGCCAACGTCCTGACTTTC,TRBJ2-6,.,TRBV19,.
CASSLALGNTEAFF,TGTGCCAGCAGCTTAGCGCTGGGAAACACTGAAGCTTTCTTT,TRBJ1-1,.,TRBV7-9,.
CASSLTAREDEQYF,TGTGCCAGCAGCTTAACAGCCAGGGAAGACGAGCAGTACTTC,TRBJ2-7,.,TRBV7-3,.
CASGLVRGALNYGYTF,TGTGCTAGTGGTTTGGTACGTGGGGCTCTTAACTATGGCTACACCTTC,TRBJ1-2,.,TRBV12-5,.
CASSPTGDKNTGELFF,TGTGCCAGCAGCCCCACAGGGGATAAGAACACCGGGGAGCTGTTTTTT,TRBJ2-2,TRBD1,TRBV9,.
CASSFTVAGNTEAFF,TGCGCCAGCAGCTTTACGGTAGCGGGCAACACTGAAGCTTTCTTT,TRBJ1-1,.,TRBV5-1,.
CASSLRGADYGYTF,TGTGCCAGCAGCTTGAGGGGGGCGGACTATGGCTACACCTTC,TRBJ1-2,.,TRBV5-4,.
CASSYGLGQGQETQYF,TGTGCCAGCAGTTACGGCTTGGGACAGGGTCAGGAGACCCAGTACTTC,TRBJ2-5,TRBD1,TRBV6-2/TRBV6-3,.